The text below deals with one TCR beta chain. As yet, its antigen is unknown. Naive CD4+ cells were CD45RA-selected; the remaining cells were memory. Each cell subset's genomic DNA was divided evenly among several immunoSEQ plates. The method was immunoSEQ multiplex PCR; TCRdb's version includes in-frame clones alone and lacks a portion of them. In the table there are roughly 1,100,000 clones, about 80% of which are singletons. The sample originates from a study of shared clonotypes between healthy human individuals. Study-level points and caveats: Rarefaction exposed incomplete sorted-subset sequencing despite large depth.

The CDR3 covers 16 residues. The V gene's germline CDR1 is MGHRA and CDR2 YSYEKL. The V gene end was trimmed by 6 bases and the J gene end by 5 bases; junction bases not matched to a gene: 14. The sequenced material came from memory CD4+ T cells sorted from blood. This sample's subset: CD45RA-negative fraction. The clonotype comes from a man between 18 and 29 years old in good health. The V call is TRBV4-1, the J call TRBJ2-5; 8 bases are a match to TRBD2. The CDR3 region has the DNA TGCGCCAGCAGTAGCTGGTCGACGCCGGGGGGGGAGACCCAGTACTTC. It yields the protein CASSSWSTPGGETQYF.